This T cell receptor (beta chain) was captured in a study of cytotoxic CD8 clonotypes in ibrutinib-treated CLL listed by TCRdb under 2021. As for the study more broadly: In this cohort, more than 14 patients were treatment-naive and ten to eleven were relapsed/refractory, while 17 to 18 had unmutated IGHV. Response samples were obtained after a median of approximately 12 months of treatment, with a range of about 6 to 36 months. Partial responses were observed in around 25 patients and complete responses in 2; after a median follow-up of 68 months, remission was maintained in some 14 patients and progression was observed in about twelve. Patients were still on ibrutinib when every remission and progressive disease sample was collected. Longitudinal samples were available for 26 of the 86 trial participants. An average of around 250,000 productive templates and 94,082 productive rearrangements was obtained per sample. Cryopreserved peripheral blood mononuclear cells were collected at three points: before therapy, at response, and at either sustained remission or disease progression. Findings and caveats that apply to the study as a whole: Lymph node repertoires were not examined, and the timing of sampling was not matched between patients in sustained remission and those whose disease progressed. At ibrutinib response clonality went up, during sustained remission it held steady, and at progression it dropped back toward baseline. Baseline clonality exceeded that of age-matched healthy donors and correlated strongly with circulating CD8+ T-cell counts. Public clonotypes were rare and either shrank or stayed stable during treatment, and the rise in clonality at ibrutinib response reflected expansion of private clonotypes.

This clone was found once. There is no known antigen for this receptor. No much larger clone exists at a distance of one base, and base qualities are not known. The goal of deep resolution MiSeq sequencing was a depth between 1 in 1 million and 1 in 200,000 T cells, and coverage averaged 10x per clonotype. TCR beta libraries were generated with the immunoSEQ hsTCRB Kit. Concerning the study's data processing: Data were analyzed with ImmunoSEQ Data Assistant and ImmunoSEQ Analyzer, with V, D and J genes assigned per IMGT definitions. Clonality was computed as one minus normalized Shannon entropy of productive rearrangement frequencies, ranging from 0 to 1. Public clonotype analysis was restricted to overrepresented clonotypes comprising at least 0.05% of each patient's repertoire. Approximately 12 age-matched healthy donor repertoires from immuneACCESS were used as controls for clonality. In TCRdb, the immuneACCESS table is reduced to in-frame sequences with V and J assigned. These tables do not hold every clone; where another copy was compared, an unresolved V gene accounts for under half, and the others remain unexplained. V and J calls and clone size come straight from that table; D and trimming were deduced from the DNA. A total of about 140,000 clones appear in this sample, approximately 80% of them only once. 7.6% of the sample lies in the top ten.

Roughly 2 micrograms of genomic DNA were extracted from cryopreserved PBMCs for TCR beta library preparation. Longitudinal blood samples from CLL patients on ibrutinib monotherapy underwent high-throughput TCR beta sequencing. The patients were enrolled in a single-center, open-label phase 2 trial of ibrutinib monotherapy. From a lookup of the germline V gene, CDR1 and CDR2 are SNHLY and FYNNEI. V drops 4 bases and J drops 3 bases, leaving 9 bases in between. CDR3 length: 13 amino acids, cysteine to phenylalanine. Just CDR3 DNA is preserved here, 39 bases in frame from base 1. This receptor chain uses TRBV2 and TRBJ1-2, with the D gene too uncertain to name. The sequencing used PBMCs, collected after 36 months of ibrutinib treatment. This sequence originates from a human donor with chronic lymphocytic leukemia. The nucleotides read TGTGCCAGCAGTGTCTCCGAGCACTATGGCTACACCTTC. This yields the protein CASSVSEHYGYTF.